This TCR beta chain is from a study of CD8 T cells in ankylosing spondylitis. Notes on the study in general: Disease-linked clones were CD8+ and relatively rare in peripheral blood. Prior literature has documented some motif variants in synovial fluid and blood from reactive arthritis. Reportedly, significant enrichment of disease-linked clones occurred in matched ankylosing spondylitis synovial fluid.

Comment on this clonotype: Its antigen is currently unknown. The junction departs from germline at one end; a sequencing error may be responsible.

TCRdb re-analysed the 5' RACE reads in MiXCR, keeping a single row per CDR3 protein. The table shows 200,000 to 300,000 distinct CDR3 sequences, with 10% to 13% occurring only once. The CDR3 is 15 amino acids. Sequenced material: blood, either unsorted or a sorted T cell fraction (not recorded which). The sequence was collected from a male donor with ankylosing spondylitis or in good health (not recorded which). V and J are TRBV12-3 or TRBV12-4 and TRBJ1-1, with a weak D call TRBD1 (5 bases). DNA of the CDR3: TGTGCCGGCAGCCGCAACTCCCAGGGCGAGGCTGAAGCTTTCTTT. Encoded protein: CAGSRNSQGEAEAFF.